Listed below are T cell receptor beta chains from one sample, sequenced in a study of long-term antiretroviral therapy in people with HIV. Produced via immunoSEQ multiplex PCR; TCRdb's table is partial and in-frame only. The sample lists 20,000 to 30,000 clones; roughly 80% were seen once. The specimen comprised unsorted PBMCs, sampled 1.1 years before starting antiretroviral therapy. Receptors were obtained from a woman under 40 with HIV. CDR3s include the opening cysteine and the closing phenylalanine or tryptophan. Fields, in order: J gene, D gene, clone size, V gene, CDR3 protein, CDR3 DNA. A D gene is named only where the DNA matches it firmly. Clone size is shown for a subset of rows, as once, few, many or a class of expanded clone.

TRBJ1-1,TRBD1,NA,TRBV29-1,CSVEGQGTEAFF,TGCAGCGTTGAAGGACAGGGCACCGAAGCTTTCTTT
TRBJ1-2,NA,NA,TRBV5-5,CASRQSSNYGYTF,TGTGCCAGCAGACAGAGTTCTAACTATGGCTACACCTTC
TRBJ1-5,NA,NA,TRBV5-8,CASSFLFVQPQHF,TGTGCCAGCAGCTTTCTGTTCGTCCAGCCCCAGCATTTT
TRBJ1-2,TRBD1,NA,TRBV6-1,CASSLGQSWTTF,TGTGCCAGCAGTTTGGGACAGTCATGGACCACCTTC
TRBJ2-7,NA,once,TRBV7-6,CASSPTSTYEQYF,TGTGCCAGCAGCCCTACGAGCACCTACGAGCAGTACTTC
TRBJ1-2,TRBD1,NA,TRBV6-5,CASKDQGVWGYTF,TGTGCCAGCAAGGATCAGGGGGTTTGGGGCTACACCTTC
TRBJ1-2,NA,once,TRBV14,CASSQDGDRLSPLFGYTF,TGTGCCAGCAGCCAAGACGGGGATCGGCTTTCCCCCCTATTTGGCTACACCTTC
TRBJ1-2,NA,few,TRBV19,CASRSGSYGYTF,TGTGCCAGTAGATCCGGCAGTTATGGCTACACCTTC
TRBJ2-5,TRBD2,NA,TRBV6-1,CASSVGGGGMQETQYF,TGTGCCAGCAGTGTGGGCGGCGGGGGTATGCAAGAGACCCAGTACTTC
TRBJ2-2,NA,few,TRBV5-1,CASSLALAGDLTGELFF,TGCGCCAGCAGCTTGGCTTTGGCAGGTGACCTCACCGGGGAGCTGTTTTTT
TRBJ2-1,NA,NA,TRBV7-2,CASSLFPQGDNEQFF,TGTGCCAGCAGCTTATTCCCACAAGGAGACAATGAGCAGTTCTTC
TRBJ1-2,NA,few,TRBV18,CASSPRGGDGYTF,TGTGCCAGCTCACCTCGAGGGGGTGATGGCTACACCTTC
TRBJ1-6,TRBD1,NA,TRBV5-1,CASSAGTGGNSPLHF,TGCGCCAGCAGCGCAGGGACAGGGGGGAACTCACCCCTCCACTTT
TRBJ1-1,NA,NA,TRBV10-2,CASRMGGAEAFF,TGCGCCAGCCGGATGGGGGGAGCTGAAGCTTTCTTT
TRBJ2-7,TRBD1,NA,TRBV11-2,CASSPGQAYSYEQYF,TGTGCCAGCAGCCCGGGACAGGCCTACTCCTACGAGCAGTACTTC
TRBJ2-5,TRBD2,NA,TRBV7-2,CASSLVVLAGVNMGETQYF,TGTGCCAGCAGCTTAGTAGTACTAGCGGGGGTGAACATGGGAGAGACCCAGTACTTC
TRBJ1-1,NA,NA,TRBV6-1,CASRNTEAFF,TGTGCCAGCAGGAACACTGAAGCTTTCTTT